The subject of this entry is one T cell receptor beta chain. Clones were read by immunoSEQ multiplex PCR, and TCRdb kept only the in-frame ones, dropping some. Of around 450,000 clones listed, about 85% are singletons. The data derive from a study of blood T cell repertoires in COVID-19. Study-level background: Samples came from the United States, Italy and Spain, spanning acute and convalescent COVID-19.

Living in 24 US areas, the participants were between about 18 and 100 years of age. CDR1 KGHDR and CDR2 SFDVKD come from the germline V gene. V lost 1 base and J lost 4; bases outside the gene matches: 8. The CDR3 is 18 residues long. This sequence was found in a woman aged 18-29 years with acute COVID-19. Sequenced: PBMCs or T cells enriched from blood (not recorded which). The chain combines TRBV24-1 with TRBJ2-1; 11 nucleotides agree with TRBD1. The CDR3 region is CATSDFTAGTGGYNEQFF. CDR3 coding DNA: TGTGCCACCAGTGATTTTACTGCCGGGACAGGGGGGTACAATGAGCAGTTCTTC.